One sample yielded the 14 T cell receptor beta chains listed below, sequenced in a study of CD8 T cells in Susac syndrome (dated by TCRdb to between 2018 and 2021). The library was made by the immunoSEQ multiplex PCR assay. RNA was extracted with the RNeasy kit and 0.5 to 1 ug was reverse transcribed using random hexamers. Using fastp trimming at Q25 and MiXCR clonotype assembly, TCRdb reanalyzed the public sequencing data and kept in-frame beta chains. Records with the same CDR3 protein are collapsed into one entry carrying the most frequent genes and DNA. The sample profile shows around 71,000 distinct CDR3 sequences; approximately 93% of them were found once. Roughly 0.15% of the sample is taken by the ten largest. What was sequenced was CD4+ T cells from PBMCs. Receptors were obtained from a human donor with Susac syndrome.

This chain joins TRBV7-2 and TRBJ1-2; 7 nucleotides align to TRBD1. Germline lookup yields CDR1 SGHTA and CDR2 FQGNSA. V was pared by 4 bases and J by 0 bases, with 2 bases of the junction left unmatched. The CDR3 covers 14 residues. The CDR3 sequence: CASSSGQANYGYTF. The CDR3 DNA reads as TGTGCCAGCAGCTCTGGACAGGCTAACTATGGCTACACCTTC.

The J gene is TRBJ2-5, the V gene TRBV7-2, with a weak D call TRBD2 (5 bases). CDR3 length: 13 amino acids. V dropped 5 bases and J dropped 5 bases, with 12 bases sitting between them. The germline V gene encodes CDR1 SGHTA and CDR2 FQGNSA. This CDR3 is CASSGEGRETQYF. The CDR3 DNA follows: TGTGCCAGCAGCGGAGAGGGTAGGGAGACCCAGTACTTC.

This sequence joins TRBV19 and TRBJ2-3; TRBD1 is a possible D gene (6 bases). Between the trimmed V and J ends, which lost 5 bases and 3 bases, there was a span of 12 bases. This CDR3 has 14 residues. CDR1 is LNHDA, CDR2 SQIVND, per germline (reference sequence). The CDR3 DNA follows: TGTGCCAGTAGTCCCCAGGGGAGTACAGATACGCAGTATTTT. This gives the protein CASSPQGSTDTQYF.

The chain employs TRBV6-2 or TRBV6-3 and TRBJ2-3, with a possible D match to TRBD2 (5 bases). CDR1 is MNHEY, CDR2 SVGEGT, per germline. This CDR3 has 14 residues. V was clipped by 5 bases and J by 5 bases, with 14 bases between them. The CDR3 DNA reads TGTGCCAGCAGTAGGGAAGCGGCTAGAGATACGCAGTATTTT. Its protein product is CASSREAARDTQYF.

This rearrangement joins TRBV12-3 or TRBV12-4 to TRBJ2-1; D is uncertain. There are 12 residues in the CDR3. V was pared by 5 bases and J by 15 bases, with 17 bases between. CDR3 loop: CASSDTNERLFF. CDR3 DNA sequence: TGTGCCAGCAGTGACACCAACGAGCGACTGTTCTTC.

This clonotype turned up a few times. This chain connects TRBV28 to TRBJ1-5; 12 bases align to TRBD1. CDR3 length: 14 amino acids. From germline, CDR1 is MDHEN and CDR2 SYDVKM. The J segment lost 7 bases and the V segment lost 5 bases, leaving 3 bases of the junction unmatched. The CDR3, as DNA: TGTGCCAGCAGTCCGGGACAGGGGGCCCAGCCCCAGCATTTT. Amino acids: CASSPGQGAQPQHF.

J is TRBJ2-1 and V is TRBV27, with unresolved D. Per germline, CDR1 MNHEY and CDR2 SMNVEV (reference sequence). Trimming left V 5 bases short and J 9 bases short, with 23 bases between. The CDR3 consists of 16 residues. CDR3 in amino acids: CASSTPKRLRLGEQFF. The DNA for the CDR3 is TGTGCCAGCAGTACTCCAAAACGGCTTCGGTTAGGTGAGCAGTTCTTC.

The chain recombines TRBV24-1 with TRBJ2-7; D may correspond to TRBD1 or TRBD2 (5 bases each). The germline V gene encodes CDR1 KGHDR and CDR2 SFDVKD. The CDR3 has 13 residues. Between the trimmed V and J ends, which lost 9 bases and 0 bases, there was a span of 11 bases. The CDR3, as DNA: TGTGCCACCTCCGGGACGCCCTCCTACGAGCAGTACTTC. Protein sequence: CATSGTPSYEQYF.

This chain links TRBV18 with TRBJ2-1, with D maybe TRBD2 (5 bases). The germline V gene encodes CDR1 KGHSH and CDR2 LQKENI. The CDR3 is 13 residues long. Trimming cost V 3 bases and J 5 bases, with 8 bases left between them. The CDR3 loop is CASSPGIDNEQFF. CDR3 DNA sequence: TGTGCCAGCTCACCCGGGATCGACAATGAGCAGTTCTTC.

The chain employs TRBV5-6 and TRBJ2-6; tentative D call: TRBD1 (6 bases). Trimming cost V 2 bases and J 0 bases, with 12 bases left between them. Germline CDR1 is SGHDT and CDR2 is YYEEEE. The CDR3 extends over 17 amino acids. The CDR3 bases are TGTGCCAGCAGCTTTGGTGACAGGCTCTCTGGGGCCAACGTCCTGACTTTC. Encoded protein: CASSFGDRLSGANVLTF. Supplemented by reference TRBV5-6 and TRBJ2-6, the full variable domain reads DAGVTQSPTHLIKTRGQQVTLRCSPKSGHDTVSWYQQALGQGPQFIFQYYEEEERQRGNFPDRFSGHQFPNYSSELNVNALLLGDSALYLCASSFGDRLSGANVLTFGAGSRLTVL.

The chain recombines TRBV7-2 with TRBJ2-1; TRBD2 might be the D (6 bases). Trimming took off 5 bases at V and 8 bases at J, with 16 bases between the two ends. Germline CDR1 and CDR2: SGHTA and FQGNSA. CDR3 length equals 14 residues. The CDR3 is CASSIGPGGDEQFF. CDR3 nucleotide sequence: TGTGCCAGCAGCATAGGGCCCGGCGGGGATGAGCAGTTCTTC.

The chain joins TRBV12-3 or TRBV12-4 to TRBJ2-7, with a weak D call TRBD1 (6 bases). This CDR3 contains 14 residues. Between the trimmed V and J ends, which lost 5 bases and 3 bases, there was a span of 14 bases. The CDR3 spells CASSLTGTIYEQYF. CDR3 nucleotide sequence: TGTGCCAGCAGTCTAACAGGGACCATCTACGAGCAGTACTTC.

V is TRBV28 and J is TRBJ1-2; 7 bases fit TRBD1. J lost 1 base, V lost 4 bases, and 3 bases had no gene match. The CDR3 is 14 residues long. Germline CDR1 reads MDHEN; CDR2 reads SYDVKM. CDR3 nucleotides: TGTGCCAGCAGTTCGGGACAGATTAACTATGGCTACACCTTC. Protein sequence: CASSSGQINYGYTF.

The chain joins TRBV13 to TRBJ1-1; 12 positions match TRBD1. V lost 5 bases to trimming and J lost 3 bases; unmatched junction nucleotides: 7. Germline values: CDR1 PRHDT, CDR2 FYEKMQ (reference sequence). This CDR3 is 16 amino acids long. CDR3 nucleotides: TGTGCCAGCAGCCCCGGGACAGGGGGCATTTACACTGAAGCTTTCTTT. This sequence encodes CASSPGTGGIYTEAFF.